This T cell receptor beta chain came from a study of tumor-infiltrating lymphocytes in primary liver carcinoma. About the study: Samples returned roughly 3.5 to 8 million productive TCRbeta reads each. Read depth did not differ significantly between tissue types. Study-wide points: Overlap in tumor-adjacent and tumor-blood pairs fell below that of tumor region pairs.

Germline DNA was also extracted, while the blood RNA originated from unsorted whole blood. The researchers produced TCR beta cDNA from 450 to 600 ng total RNA with a constant-region primer. Sequencing libraries for TCR beta derived from three nested multiplex PCR rounds that used slightly modified ARM-PCR. A C-beta reverse primer and TRBV1-TRBV30 forward primers served in each of the first two PCR rounds, at approximately 10 cycles apiece. TCRdb re-called the multiplex PCR reads with MiXCR, one entry per CDR3 protein. Here the sample spans fewer than 350,000 distinct CDR3 sequences, about 61% being singletons. The CDR3 extends over 15 amino acids. Germline V gene lookup returns CDR1 MDHEN and CDR2 SYDVKM. A remark on this clonotype: Its antigen is unidentified. This may come from a read error, since a much larger clone is one base off.

This TCR was recovered from a man between 40 and 49 years old with primary liver carcinoma and hepatitis B virus infection. The sample consisted of peripheral blood. This rearrangement joins TRBV28 to TRBJ2-3; D uncertain. The CDR3 here is CVSSLPTELTDTQYF. The CDR3 region has the DNA TGTGTCAGCAGTTTGCCGACGGAGTTAACAGATACGCAGTATTTT.